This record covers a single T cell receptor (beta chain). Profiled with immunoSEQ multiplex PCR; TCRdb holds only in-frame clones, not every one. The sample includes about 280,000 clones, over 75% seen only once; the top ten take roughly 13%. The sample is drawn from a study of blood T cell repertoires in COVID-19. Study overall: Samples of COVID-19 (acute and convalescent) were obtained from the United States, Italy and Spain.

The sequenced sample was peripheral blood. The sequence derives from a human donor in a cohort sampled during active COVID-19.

The CDR3 here is CASSMVMVAGGTDTQYF. CDR3 bases: TGTGCCAGTAGTATGGTGATGGTAGCGGGGGGCACAGATACGCAGTATTTT. The V call is TRBV19, the J call TRBJ2-3; TRBD2 agrees at 9 bases. Germline lookup yields CDR1 LNHDA and CDR2 SQIVND (reference sequence). The trim removed 3 bases at V and 1 base at J, leaving 8 bases unmatched. This CDR3 is 17 amino acids long.